These 12 T cell receptor beta chains came from one sample sequenced in a study of CD4 T cells in relation to SARS-CoV-2 and coronaviruses. No cognate antigen is known for these TCRs. Unexposed donor CD4+ T cells date from about 2010-2018, before the COVID-19 pandemic. The cells were cultured for about ten days before CD4+ T cells were isolated. Here immunoSEQ multiplex PCR was the method, and the copy in TCRdb shows in-frame clones only, minus some. The sample lists just over 25,000 clones, roughly 70% occurring once. Material: CD4+ T cells from PBMCs, cultured in vitro. These receptors originate from a human donor in good health.

This chain connects TRBV5-5 to TRBJ1-5, with no clear D. In germline, CDR1 is SGHKS, CDR2 YYEKEE (reference sequence). The CDR3 totals 13 residues. Trimming removed 4 bases at V and 5 bases at J, with 10 bases between. CDR3 sequence: CASSVRDDQPQHF. The CDR3, as DNA: TGTGCCAGCAGCGTACGCGACGATCAGCCCCAGCATTTT.

The J gene is TRBJ1-5, the V gene TRBV27; 11 nucleotides line up with TRBD1. The CDR3 has 13 amino acids. Germline values: CDR1 MNHEY, CDR2 SMNVEV (reference sequence). V was clipped by 6 bases and J by 5 bases; unmatched bases: 0. The CDR3 protein is CASRGQGDQPQHF. The CDR3 DNA is TGTGCCAGCAGGGGACAGGGGGATCAGCCCCAGCATTTT.

The gene calls are TRBV3-1 (or the pseudogene TRBV3-2) and TRBJ1-1; D unresolved. The germline V and J ends were trimmed by 4 bases and 1 base, with 7 bases remaining between them. The germline gives CDR1 LGHDT, CDR2 YNNKEL (reference sequence). This CDR3 is 13 amino acids long. The CDR3 spells CASSRGPNTEAFF. The CDR3 nucleotides are TGTGCCAGCAGCCGAGGACCGAACACTGAAGCTTTCTTT.

This rearrangement joins TRBV5-1 to TRBJ2-7, with D tentatively TRBD1 (7 bases). The CDR3 contains 15 residues. Trimming left V 5 bases short and J 3 bases short, with 18 bases between. Per the germline V gene, CDR1 is SGHRS and CDR2 is YFSETQ. The CDR3 DNA sequence: TGCGCCAGCAGAGATAAACAGGGGACTGACTACGAGCAGTACTTC. It is translated as CASRDKQGTDYEQYF.

V and J are TRBV9 and TRBJ2-2; D perhaps matches TRBD2 (6 bases). The V gene lost 2 bases and the J gene lost 4 bases, with 12 bases spanning the gap. Per germline, CDR1 SGDLS and CDR2 YYNGEE. The CDR3 is 15 residues long. CDR3 sequence: CASSVTGDLTGELFF. The CDR3 DNA is TGTGCCAGCAGCGTGACGGGGGACCTCACCGGGGAGCTGTTTTTT.

The chain is built from TRBV7-2 and TRBJ1-3; 9 bases map to TRBD1. The CDR3 consists of 16 residues. Germline-derived CDR1 and CDR2 are SGHTA and FQGNSA. V was clipped by 5 bases and J by 4 bases; unmatched bases: 9. The CDR3 DNA reads TGTGCCAGCAGCCCTAATCGGGACAGGGCCGGAAACACCATATATTTT. Residues: CASSPNRDRAGNTIYF.

The rearrangement uses TRBV2 and TRBJ1-2, with 7 bases that match TRBD1. This CDR3 spans 14 amino acids. V trimming: 7 bases; J trimming: 4 bases; junction bases outside the gene matches: 9. Germline V gene data show CDR1 as SNHLY and CDR2 as FYNNEI. The CDR3 DNA reads TGTGCCAGCACCGAGACAGGGAGAGGCTATGGCTACACCTTC. Translated, it gives CASTETGRGYGYTF.

The gene calls are TRBV3-1 (or the pseudogene TRBV3-2) and TRBJ2-1, with TRBD1 identical over 11 bases. The germline CDR1 and CDR2 sequences are LGHDT and YNNKEL (reference sequence). The CDR3 contains 15 residues. J gave up 6 bases and V 4 bases, and 5 bases lay outside the gene matches. In DNA, the CDR3 is TGTGCCAGCAGCCTTGGACAGGGGGCGCCCAATGAGCAGTTCTTC. Translating it yields CASSLGQGAPNEQFF.

The table lists this clone with a few counts. This chain links TRBV7-8 with TRBJ1-2; D ambiguous. The CDR3 totals 13 residues. Germline V gene data show CDR1 as SGHVS and CDR2 as FQNEAQ. The V end lost 0 bases, the J end lost 4 bases, and 6 bases lay between the germline ends. The CDR3 region is CASSLAGLYGYTF. In DNA form, the CDR3 reads TGTGCCAGCAGCTTAGCGGGCCTCTATGGCTACACCTTC.

This clone was seen a handful of times. The chain has TRBV6-5 and TRBJ2-2; TRBD1 matches 8 bases. CDR1 and CDR2 from the germline V gene are MNHEY and SVGAGI. J was trimmed by 2 bases and V by 7 bases; bases with no gene match: 3. The CDR3 is made up of 14 amino acids. The CDR3 spells CASNGQGNTGELFF. The CDR3 nucleotides read TGTGCCAGCAATGGACAGGGCAACACCGGGGAGCTGTTTTTT.

This clone showed up just once. The CDR3 nucleotides are TGTGCCAGCAGCTCCACGACTCGGACAGGGGGCACAGATACGCAGTATTTT. This codes for CASSSTTRTGGTDTQYF. The chain has TRBV7-2 and TRBJ2-3, with 9 bases that match TRBD1. Trimming at V came to 4 bases and at J to 1 base, leaving 9 bases not matched to a gene. Germline V gene lookup returns CDR1 SGHTA and CDR2 FQGNSA. The CDR3 extends over 17 amino acids.

The chain employs TRBV10-2 and TRBJ2-1; 7 bases agree with TRBD2. The CDR3 runs to 14 residues. The germline V gene encodes CDR1 WSHSY and CDR2 SAAADI. V shed 6 bases, J shed 0 bases, and the junction held 2 bases outside the gene matches. As DNA, the CDR3 is TGCGCCAGCAGACAGCGGGGCTCCTACAATGAGCAGTTCTTC. Its protein is CASRQRGSYNEQFF.